The 28 T cell receptor beta chains reported below all come from one sample, sequenced in a study of T cell changes during pregnancy in multiple sclerosis. Repertoires were generated with immunoSEQ multiplex PCR, while TCRdb's copy carries only in-frame clones and drops some. The sample gives some 76,000 clones, over 90% of which show up once; roughly 0.29% is in the top ten. The specimen comprised CD4+ T cells from peripheral blood mononuclear cells, sampled after pregnancy. These receptors were obtained from a female donor with multiple sclerosis, enrolled in a pregnancy study.

The gene calls are TRBV9 and TRBJ2-2, with TRBD1 identical over 11 bases. V shed 0 bases and J 6 bases; nucleotides not matched to a gene: 7. CDR1 and CDR2 from the germline V gene are SGDLS and YYNGEE. The CDR3 is 17 amino acids. CDR3 sequence: CASSVGTGGAGAGELFF. CDR3 DNA: TGTGCCAGCAGCGTAGGGACAGGGGGCGCCGGGGCCGGGGAGCTGTTTTTT.

This chain links TRBV5-6 with TRBJ1-5; TRBD1 might be the D (6 bases). Germline V CDR1 and CDR2: SGHDT, YYEEEE. V was trimmed by 4 bases and J by 5 bases, leaving 13 bases between them. The CDR3 contains 14 residues. Written as DNA, the CDR3 is TGTGCCAGCAGCAACCGAGGACAGTATCAGCCCCAGCATTTT. It yields the protein CASSNRGQYQPQHF.

This chain links TRBV7-5 with TRBJ1-1; the table's D call, TRBD1, was not checked against the DNA. TRBV7-5 is recorded as a pseudogene. The CDR3 covers 15 residues. The CDR3, as DNA: TGTGTCAGAAGCTTAACCCAGGGGGTAGGAGGGAAAGCTTTCTTT. Amino acids: CVRSLTQGVGGKAFF.

V gene TRBV2 combines with J gene TRBJ2-3; TRBD2 is a possible D gene (6 bases). Germline CDR1 SNHLY, CDR2 FYNNEI. This CDR3 comprises 15 residues. Deletions cut 6 bases from V and 7 bases from J, with 20 bases between. The CDR3 DNA follows: TGTGCCAGCAGAGATTCCCTCCGGGACTCTAATACGCAGTATTTT. It specifies CASRDSLRDSNTQYF.

This clone appeared a single time. For the CDR3, the DNA is TGTGCCAGCAGCTTGCCGGGAGAGGCGGAGACCCAGTACTTC. Translating gives CASSLPGEAETQYF. The chain has TRBV5-4 and TRBJ2-5; D is perhaps TRBD2 (6 bases). Per germline, CDR1 SGHNT and CDR2 YYREEE (reference sequence). The CDR3 length is 14 residues. Trimming removed 1 base at V and 5 bases at J, with 12 bases between.

This chain's CDR3 is CASTGKTHTGELFF. The CDR3 region has the DNA TGTGCCAGCACGGGAAAGACCCACACCGGGGAGCTGTTTTTT. J is TRBJ2-2 and V is TRBV2; weak D call: TRBD2 (5 bases). V was shortened by 7 bases and J by 3 bases, with 12 bases between the two germline ends. The germline CDR1 and CDR2 sequences are SNHLY and FYNNEI. The CDR3 has 14 residues.

V and J are TRBV5-6 and TRBJ2-1; no clear D. With 1 base removed from V and 6 bases from J, the gap between germline ends came to 11 bases. This CDR3 region has 14 residues. Germline assignment: CDR1 SGHDT and CDR2 YYEEEE. The CDR3 DNA sequence: TGTGCCAGCAGCTTGAAATCCGGGTTCAATGAGCAGTTCTTC. This gives the protein CASSLKSGFNEQFF.

The chain employs TRBV7-2 and TRBJ2-7, with TRBD1 identical over 7 bases. This CDR3 has 14 amino acids. CDR1 is SGHTA and CDR2 is FQGNSA in the germline V gene. V shed 3 bases and J 2 bases; nucleotides not matched to a gene: 4. For the CDR3, the DNA is TGTGCCAGCAGCTTGGTAGGACAGGCCTACGAGCAGTACTTC. Protein product: CASSLVGQAYEQYF.

The chain recombines TRBV11-2 with TRBJ2-1; D is perhaps TRBD1 (6 bases). Trimming shortened V by 1 base and J by 9 bases, and 13 bases separated the two germline ends. CDR1 and CDR2 (germline): SGHAT, FQNNGV. The CDR3 totals 14 residues. This chain's CDR3 is CASSLATGLGEQFF. CDR3 in DNA: TGTGCCAGCAGCTTAGCAACAGGGTTAGGTGAGCAGTTCTTC.

V is TRBV30 and J is TRBJ1-5; 7 bases agree with TRBD1. The CDR3 length is 14 residues. J lost 6 bases, V lost 2 bases, and 7 bases had no gene match. Germline V gene data show CDR1 as GTSNPN and CDR2 as SVGIG (reference sequence). The CDR3 sequence is CAWSRDRVGQPQHF. CDR3 bases: TGTGCCTGGAGTCGTGACAGGGTGGGTCAGCCCCAGCATTTT.

This clone was seen just once. The chain recombines TRBV13 with TRBJ1-1; possible D gene TRBD1, 5 bases. CDR1 is PRHDT, CDR2 FYEKMQ, per germline (reference sequence). CDR3 length: 14 amino acids. Deletions cut 5 bases from V and 2 bases from J, with 12 bases between. The CDR3 region is CASSQSDRNTEAFF. The CDR3 DNA reads TGTGCCAGCAGCCAAAGTGACAGAAACACTGAAGCTTTCTTT. Full variable domain (missing parts from reference TRBV13 and TRBJ1-1): AAGVIQSPRHLIKEKRETATLKCYPIPRHDTVYWYQQGPGQDPQFLISFYEKMQSDKGSIPDRFSAQQFSDYHSELNMSSLELGDSALYFCASSQSDRNTEAFFGQGTRLTVV.

CDR3 sequence reads: CASGQGDSYEQYF. The CDR3 nucleotides are TGTGCCAGTGGACAGGGGGACTCCTACGAGCAGTACTTC. The V call is TRBV6-8, the J call TRBJ2-7; 10 bases align to TRBD1. The length of the CDR3 is 13 residues. CDR1 and CDR2 (germline): MNHGY, SAAAGT. Trimming cost V 9 bases and J 0 bases; bases outside gene matches: 2.

This clone appeared a single time. The rearrangement links TRBV5-1 to TRBJ1-3; D gene ambiguous. The V gene's germline CDR1 is SGHRS and CDR2 YFSETQ. V was cut by 0 bases and J by 0 bases, with 10 bases left in between. The CDR3 length is 16 residues. The DNA of the CDR3 is TGCGCCAGCAGCTTGGAACCCCGGAGCTCTGGAAACACCATATATTTT. Its protein is CASSLEPRSSGNTIYF. The whole variable domain, remainder taken from reference TRBV5-1 and TRBJ1-3, is KAGVTQTPRYLIKTRGQQVTLSCSPISGHRSVSWYQQTPGQGLQFLFEYFSETQRNKGNFPGRFSGRQFSNSRSEMNVSTLELGDSALYLCASSLEPRSSGNTIYFGEGSWLTVV.

CDR3 sequence reads: CASRTDHMNTEAFF. The CDR3 DNA is TGTGCCAGCCGGACAGACCACATGAACACTGAAGCTTTCTTT. The rearrangement uses TRBV6-1 and TRBJ1-1; D perhaps matches TRBD1 (6 bases). Trimming took off 8 bases at V and 0 bases at J, with 13 bases between the two ends. CDR1 and CDR2 (germline): MNHNS, SASEGT. This CDR3 spans 14 amino acids.

This clone showed up just a few times. The rearrangement uses TRBV30 and TRBJ1-1; no clear D. Deletions cut 3 bases from V and 1 base from J, with 9 bases between. In germline, CDR1 is GTSNPN, CDR2 SVGIG (reference sequence). CDR3 size: 13 residues. CDR3 sequence: CAWSRGENTEAFF. In DNA, the CDR3 is TGTGCCTGGAGCCGAGGCGAGAACACTGAAGCTTTCTTT.

In its sample, this clone was seen once. CDR3 loop: CASSRGQNSYEQYF. For the CDR3, the DNA is TGCGCCAGCAGCAGGGGGCAAAACTCCTACGAGCAGTACTTC. The chain employs TRBV5-1 and TRBJ2-7; 7 bases align to TRBD1. CDR3 length: 14 amino acids. V lost 4 bases to trimming and J lost 0 bases; unmatched junction nucleotides: 4. CDR1 is SGHRS, CDR2 YFSETQ, per germline.

CDR3 in DNA: TGCGCCAGCAGCTTGGAGGGGACTAGCGGGAGTTCCTACGAGCAGTACTTC. It yields the protein CASSLEGTSGSSYEQYF. The chain recombines TRBV5-1 with TRBJ2-7; 14 bases are shared with TRBD2. CDR1 is SGHRS and CDR2 is YFSETQ in the germline V gene. The CDR3 totals 17 residues. Germline trimming cut 0 bases from V and 1 base from J; bases unmatched to any gene: 3.

Only one count was recorded for this clone. In DNA, the CDR3 is TGTGCCAGCAGCTTATCGGGGGGGGGACTAGCGGGCCCCTACAATGAGCAGTTCTTC. Translated: CASSLSGGGLAGPYNEQFF. The chain has TRBV7-3 and TRBJ2-1, with 12 bases lining up with TRBD2. Trimming cost V 2 bases and J 2 bases; bases outside gene matches: 10. The CDR3 is 19 amino acids. Germline lookup yields CDR1 SGHTA and CDR2 FQGTGA.

The rearrangement uses TRBV18 and TRBJ2-7; perhaps TRBD2 as D (5 bases). The germline CDR1 and CDR2 sequences are KGHSH and LQKENI. Trimming removed 1 base at V and 2 bases at J, with 15 bases between. The length of the CDR3 is 16 residues. CDR3 residues: CASSPLGSGETYEQYF. The CDR3 nucleotides read TGTGCCAGCTCACCACTTGGATCCGGGGAGACCTACGAGCAGTACTTC.

This clone was counted only a few times. For the CDR3, the DNA is TGTGCCTGTACAGGGGTCCCTAGAGCTTTCTTT. As protein: CACTGVPRAFF. The rearrangement joins TRBV30 to TRBJ1-1, with 7 bases aligning to TRBD1. Germline trimming cut 6 bases from V and 10 bases from J; bases unmatched to any gene: 8. CDR1 is GTSNPN, CDR2 SVGIG, per germline (reference sequence). The length of the CDR3 is 11 residues.

The chain joins TRBV28 to TRBJ2-3; no reliable D call. This CDR3 region has 12 residues. V gave up 7 bases and J gave up 2 bases, with 7 bases separating them. Germline V CDR1 and CDR2: MDHEN, SYDVKM. Here the CDR3 DNA reads TGTGCCAGCATTAGCCCCACAGATACGCAGTATTTT. This sequence encodes CASISPTDTQYF.

The V call is TRBV9, the J call TRBJ2-5; 8 bases align to TRBD1. Germline CDR1 SGDLS, CDR2 YYNGEE. Germline trimming cut 0 bases from V and 5 bases from J; bases unmatched to any gene: 9. This CDR3 has 16 residues. CDR3 in DNA: TGTGCCAGCAGCGTAGCTTGGAGACAGGGGCGGGAGACCCAGTACTTC. Its translation: CASSVAWRQGRETQYF.

The V and J genes are TRBV12-5 and TRBJ1-1, with D maybe TRBD1 (5 bases). Between the trimmed V and J ends, which lost 5 bases and 5 bases, there was a span of 15 bases. The CDR3 is 14 residues long. Germline CDR1 is LGHNT and CDR2 is FRNRAP. This CDR3 reads CASGPDRRNTEAFF. The CDR3 bases are TGTGCTAGTGGTCCCGACAGAAGGAATACTGAAGCTTTCTTT.

The chain combines TRBV21-1 with TRBJ1-5; the table's D call of TRBD1 was not tested on the DNA. TRBV21-1 is flagged as a pseudogene. The CDR3 has 17 amino acids. The CDR3 reads CASRLRGVRSGNQPQHF. DNA of the CDR3: TGTGCCAGCAGGCTCAGGGGGGTCCGGAGCGGGAATCAGCCCCAGCATTTT.

The V call is TRBV7-2, the J call TRBJ2-7; TRBD2 matches 7 bases. Germline V gene lookup returns CDR1 SGHTA and CDR2 FQGNSA. Trimming cost V 5 bases and J 5 bases; bases outside gene matches: 15. The CDR3 consists of 16 residues. CDR3 in amino acids: CASSQGDYTFQNEQYF. DNA for the CDR3: TGTGCCAGCAGCCAAGGGGACTACACCTTCCAAAACGAGCAGTACTTC.

CDR3 nucleotide sequence: TGTGCCATCAGTGAGTCGAAGGTAGGCTCGCCGGGGGAAGCTTTCTTT. The encoded protein is CAISESKVGSPGEAFF. The rearrangement joins TRBV10-3 to TRBJ1-1; D is undetermined. CDR3 size: 16 residues. Trimming stripped 0 bases from V and 8 bases from J, with 19 bases between. The germline V gene has CDR1 ENHRY and CDR2 SYGVKD.

V and J are TRBV7-3 and TRBJ2-2; D ambiguous. V lost 5 bases and J 0 bases, leaving 7 bases between the germline ends. The CDR3 extends over 14 amino acids. Per germline, CDR1 SGHTA and CDR2 FQGTGA. The DNA for the CDR3 is TGTGCCAGCAGCCCTAACGCGAACACCGGGGAGCTGTTTTTT. Its translation: CASSPNANTGELFF.

The chain joins TRBV7-9 to TRBJ2-1; the match to TRBD1 covers 7 bases. The CDR3 totals 16 residues. The junction had 15 bases not matched to a gene; V was cut back by 5 bases and J by 8 bases. Germline V gene lookup returns CDR1 SEHNR and CDR2 FQNEAQ (reference sequence). The CDR3 loop is CASSRSIRTGLDEQFF. CDR3 DNA: TGTGCCAGCAGCCGTTCTATCCGGACAGGTCTAGATGAGCAGTTCTTC.